One T cell receptor (beta chain) is described in this entry. The record originates from a study of blood T cell repertoires in COVID-19. Across the whole study: T cells, B-cell-depleted T cells, or PBMCs supplied cDNA or gDNA.

Original processing methods: How many nucleated cells were present was estimated from reference gene primer amplification. TCRdb's table, derived via immunoSEQ multiplex PCR, lists solely in-frame clones and lacks some. D and trimming were read from the DNA, whereas the V and J calls and clone size are those reported in that table. Among some 45,000 clones listed, 83% were seen once. The CDR3 covers 15 residues. CDR1 is LNHDA and CDR2 is SQIVND in the germline V gene (reference sequence). The sequence was obtained from a man at least 80 years old in a cohort sampled during active COVID-19. Input material: peripheral blood. The genes are TRBV19 and TRBJ2-2; 7 bases fit TRBD2. The chain's CDR3 is CASPPGGEGTGELFF. CDR3 bases: TGTGCTTCTCCCCCCGGAGGGGAGGGCACCGGGGAGCTGTTTTTT.